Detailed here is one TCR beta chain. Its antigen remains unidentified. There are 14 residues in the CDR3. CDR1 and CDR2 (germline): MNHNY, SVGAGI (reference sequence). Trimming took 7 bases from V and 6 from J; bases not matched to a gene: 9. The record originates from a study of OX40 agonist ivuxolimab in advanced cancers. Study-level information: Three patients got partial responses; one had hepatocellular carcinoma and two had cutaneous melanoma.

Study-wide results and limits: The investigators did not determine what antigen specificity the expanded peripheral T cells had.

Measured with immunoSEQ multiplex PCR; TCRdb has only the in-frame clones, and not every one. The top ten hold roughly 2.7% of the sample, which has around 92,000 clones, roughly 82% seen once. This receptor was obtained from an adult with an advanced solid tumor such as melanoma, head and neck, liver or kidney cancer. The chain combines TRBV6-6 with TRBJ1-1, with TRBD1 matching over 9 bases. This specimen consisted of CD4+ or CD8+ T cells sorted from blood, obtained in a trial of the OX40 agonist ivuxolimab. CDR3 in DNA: TGTGCCAGCACTGACGGACAGGGGACGGCTGAAGCTTTCTTT. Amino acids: CASTDGQGTAEAFF.